This T cell receptor (beta chain) was observed in a study of cytomegalovirus exposure and HLA in healthy donors. Concerning this clone itself: Antigen unknown.

V dropped 4 bases and J dropped 10; count of bases not matched to a gene: 12. CDR1 MGHRA and CDR2 YSYEKL come from the germline V gene. This CDR3 contains 15 residues. The PCR employed 60 Vbeta primers together with 13 Jbeta primers. The method was immunoSEQ multiplex PCR; TCRdb's version includes in-frame clones alone and lacks a portion of them. Here the sample spans approximately 100,000 clones, 70% being singletons. General study results and limits: Common viral pathogens (according to a later analysis) appeared linked to several of the most significant clusters. A later analysis associated about 18,000 TCR beta sequences with HLA alleles at a 0.05 false discovery rate.

The sequenced sample was PBMCs. This receptor was taken from a man aged 50 or older in good health and CMV-seronegative. The chain recombines TRBV4-1 with TRBJ2-1; TRBD2 matches at 8 bases. The CDR3 nucleotides read TGCGCCAGCAGCCGAACGGCTGGCGCGGGGGGAGAGCAGTTCTTC. Its protein product is CASSRTAGAGGEQFF.